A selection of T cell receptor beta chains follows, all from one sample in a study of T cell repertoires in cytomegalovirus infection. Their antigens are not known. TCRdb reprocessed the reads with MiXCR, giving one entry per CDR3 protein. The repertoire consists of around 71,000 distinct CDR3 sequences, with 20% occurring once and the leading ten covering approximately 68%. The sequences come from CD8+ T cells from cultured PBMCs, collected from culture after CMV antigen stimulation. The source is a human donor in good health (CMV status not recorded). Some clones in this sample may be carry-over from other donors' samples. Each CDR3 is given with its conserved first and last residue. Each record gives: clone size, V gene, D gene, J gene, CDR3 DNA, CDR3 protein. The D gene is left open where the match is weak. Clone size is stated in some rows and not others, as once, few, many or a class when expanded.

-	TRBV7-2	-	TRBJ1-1	TGTGCCAGCAGCTTAGAGGGTGCTCCGAACGAGAACACTGAAGCTTTCTTT	CASSLEGAPNENTEAFF
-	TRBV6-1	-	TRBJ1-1	TGTGCCAGCAGTGCTTGGACATGGAACACTGAAGCTTTCTTT	CASSAWTWNTEAFF
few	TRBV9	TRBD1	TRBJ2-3	TGTGCCAGCAGCGGTACTGGGACAGGGTTTCCAGATACGCAGTATTTT	CASSGTGTGFPDTQYF
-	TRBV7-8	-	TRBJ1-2	TGTGCCAGCAGTTCACATTTGACTGACTATGGCTACACCTTC	CASSSHLTDYGYTF
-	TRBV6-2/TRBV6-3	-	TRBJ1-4	TGTGCCAGCAGCAACACCCGGCCTACAGCAACTAATGAAAAACTGTTTTTT	CASSNTRPTATNEKLFF
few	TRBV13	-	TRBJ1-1	TGTGCCAGCAGCTTACAGAGCACTGAAGCTTTCTTT	CASSLQSTEAFF
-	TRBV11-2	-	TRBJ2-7	TGTGCCAGCAGCCTATGGGACGGAGTCTCCTACGAGCAGTACTTC	CASSLWDGVSYEQYF
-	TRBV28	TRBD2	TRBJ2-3	TGTGCCAGCAGTTTACGCAAAGATAGCGGGGGGTCGGTAGATACGCAGTATTTT	CASSLRKDSGGSVDTQYF
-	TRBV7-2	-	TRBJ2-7	TGTGCCAGCAGCTTACTGGGGATCCCCTCCTACGAGCAGTACTTC	CASSLLGIPSYEQYF
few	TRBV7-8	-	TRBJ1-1	TGTGCCAGCAGCTTATTCGGGCAGAACACTGAAGCTTTCTTT	CASSLFGQNTEAFF
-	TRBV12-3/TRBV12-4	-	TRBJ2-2	TGTGCCAGCAGTTTAGGGACACCCACCGGGGAGCTGTTTTTT	CASSLGTPTGELFF